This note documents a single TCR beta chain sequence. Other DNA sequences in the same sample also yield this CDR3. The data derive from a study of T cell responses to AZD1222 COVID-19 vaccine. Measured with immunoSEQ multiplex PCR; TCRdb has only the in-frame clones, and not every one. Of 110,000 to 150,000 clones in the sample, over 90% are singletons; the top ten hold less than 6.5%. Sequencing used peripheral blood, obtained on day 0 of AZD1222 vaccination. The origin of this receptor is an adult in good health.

This CDR3 reads CASSLGRGQPQHF. The CDR3 DNA reads as TGCGCCAGCAGTCTAGGTCGGGGCCAGCCCCAGCATTTT. The chain uses TRBV5-1 and TRBJ1-5; TRBD1 is a possible D gene (5 bases). The length of the CDR3 is 13 residues. Germline lookup yields CDR1 SGHRS and CDR2 YFSETQ. Trimming removed 5 bases at V and 7 bases at J, with 13 bases between.